This entry describes one T cell receptor beta chain. What antigen it recognizes has not been identified. No much larger clone exists at a distance of one base, and base qualities are not known. At one collaborating source in Seattle, patients were enrolled during active infection and were followed longitudinally through the course of disease. The collaborating institutions used their own protocols to collect whole blood in K2EDTA tubes. For TCRbeta analysis, collaborators shipped samples as frozen whole blood, isolated PBMCs, or DNA extracted from either of those sample types. V sheds 4 bases and J sheds 3 bases, leaving 11 bases between their ends. The germline V gene sets CDR1 to SNHLY and CDR2 to FYNNEI. The CDR3 starts with the cysteine, ends with the phenylalanine, and has 14 residues. The CDR3 DNA has 42 bases and is translated from base 1. The sample belongs to a study of blood T cell repertoires in COVID-19 (dated by TCRdb to the early 2020s). In the study overall: Samples covering the acute and convalescent phases of COVID-19 were provided by collaborators in the United States, Italy and Spain. Where HLA class I and class II types were available, the types were taken from metadata supplied by the sample provider, not from assay-based typing. A freely available public database, intended as a resource for researchers studying the immune response to SARS-CoV-2, is where the repertoires were released. Sample metadata almost always included a de-identified subject ID, COVID-19 status, age in years and sex. Subjects who had been exposed to COVID-19, were actively infected with it, or had recovered from it provided the deeply sampled blood TCRbeta repertoires that made up the dataset. The prospective study material was composed of cDNA or gDNA derived from T cells, B-cell-depleted T cells, or PBMCs. Samples came from the ongoing ImmuneRACE study (first 160 participants) plus 1,254 subjects from 6 global collaborators.

What the research found in general, with its limitations: Clinical and demographic metadata were provided uncurated, with the amount varying by source and participant.

TCRbeta CDR3 regions were amplified from genomic DNA using the immunoSEQ Assay, a bias-controlled multiplex PCR. The authors' pipeline ran thus. The number of nucleated cells in each sample was estimated from the amplification of reference gene primers within the assay. To quantify the absolute abundance of each unique TCRbeta CDR3 rearrangement, sequence reads were collapsed and filtered. For each sample, productive Simpson clonality was calculated by taking the square root of Simpson's diversity index across productive rearrangements. TCRdb mirrors the immuneACCESS table, restricted to in-frame sequences. Some clones are absent from its copies; in checked studies, under half trace to an unresolved V gene, and the reason for the others is unknown. The V and J calls and the clone size are those of that table, but D and trimming were determined from the DNA. The sample table lists a few hundred thousand clones, about nine tenths of them with a count of one. Clones ranked in the top ten supply about 6% of the sample.

The sample was peripheral blood. The rearranged segments are TRBV2 and TRBJ2-3, and TRBD2 may be the D gene, going by 5 matching bases. This TCR derives from a woman aged 45-59 years with COVID-19, enrolled during active disease. The nucleotides read TGTGCCAGCAGTGGATATCGGGGTACAGATACGCAGTATTTT. Translation gives CASSGYRGTDTQYF.